These T cell receptor beta chains were read from a single sample in a study of shared clonotypes between healthy human individuals. Here immunoSEQ multiplex PCR was the method, and the copy in TCRdb shows in-frame clones only, minus some. Of roughly 2 million clones detected, approximately 94% appear once; the ten largest clones hold 0.1% to 0.15%. The sample consisted of naive CD4+ T cells sorted from blood. The source is a man between 18 and 35 years old in good health. The CDR3 runs from the conserved cysteine through the conserved F or W. A D gene is named only where the DNA matches it firmly. Clone size is stated in some rows and not others, as once, few, many or a class when expanded.

>-|TRBV5-1|TRBJ1-1|-
CASSLDLRGDEAFF
TGCGCCAGCAGCTTAGACCTACGAGGAGATGAAGCTTTCTTT
>TRBD1|TRBV2|TRBJ1-1|-
CASGLTGAGNTEAFF
TGTGCCAGCGGGTTGACAGGGGCCGGGAACACTGAAGCTTTCTTT
>-|TRBV6-6|TRBJ1-1|-
CASRKTALTEAFF
TGTGCCAGCAGAAAAACGGCATTGACTGAAGCTTTCTTT
>TRBD2|TRBV27|TRBJ2-3|-
CASGTPAGTSTDTQYF
TGTGCCAGCGGAACACCAGCGGGAACTAGCACAGATACGCAGTATTTT
>-|TRBV5-6|TRBJ2-3|-
CASSLLIAETSTDTQYF
TGTGCCAGCAGCTTGTTGATTGCAGAGACTAGCACAGATACGCAGTATTTT
>TRBD1|TRBV5-1|TRBJ1-1|-
CASSLNLAGGLMNTEAFF
TGCGCCAGCAGCTTGAATCTGGCAGGGGGACTCATGAACACTGAAGCTTTCTTT
>-|TRBV5-1|TRBJ2-3|-
CASSLDSRASTDTQYF
TGCGCCAGCAGCTTGGATTCGCGGGCCTCCACAGATACGCAGTATTTT
>TRBD1|TRBV6-5|TRBJ1-4|-
CASSTGQGREKLFF
TGTGCCAGCAGTACCGGACAGGGTCGAGAAAAACTGTTTTTT
>-|TRBV15|TRBJ1-5|-
CATSRDKGQPQHF
TGTGCCACCAGCAGAGATAAAGGACAGCCCCAGCATTTT
>-|TRBV18|TRBJ1-1|-
CASSPKQSMNTEAFF
TGTGCCAGCTCACCAAAACAGTCCATGAACACTGAAGCTTTCTTT
>-|TRBV30|TRBJ1-1|few
CAWSPRGRATEAFF
TGTGCCTGGAGTCCCCGGGGCCGGGCTACTGAAGCTTTCTTT
>-|TRBV15|TRBJ2-2|-
CATSREAGELFF
TGTGCCACCAGCAGAGAGGCTGGGGAGCTGTTTTTT
>-|TRBV19|TRBJ2-4|-
CASSRFGPATNIQYF
TGTGCCAGTAGTAGATTCGGACCAGCAACAAACATTCAGTACTTC
>TRBD1|TRBV10-3|TRBJ2-7|-
CAISEFGTGGTYEQYF
TGTGCCATCAGTGAGTTTGGGACAGGGGGCACCTACGAGCAGTACTTC
>-|TRBV30|TRBJ2-7|-
CAWSVRPLGVGEQYF
TGTGCCTGGAGTGTACGGCCCCTCGGGGTGGGCGAGCAGTACTTC
>TRBD1|TRBV5-4|TRBJ1-4|once
CASSSRGPNEKLFF
TGTGCCAGCAGCTCCAGGGGGCCTAATGAAAAACTGTTTTTT
>-|TRBV28|TRBJ2-1|-
CASSQGVRANNEQFF
TGTGCCAGCAGCCAGGGAGTCAGGGCCAACAATGAGCAGTTCTTC
>-|TRBV30|TRBJ2-7|-
CAWSQTPSALHPYF
TGTGCCTGGAGCCAGACCCCGTCGGCCTTACATCCGTACTTC
>-|TRBV9|TRBJ1-5|-
CASSVREWGQPQHF
TGTGCCAGCAGCGTACGAGAATGGGGTCAGCCCCAGCATTTT
>TRBD1|TRBV25-1|TRBJ1-2|-
CATLDRAGYGYTF
TGTGCCACCTTAGACAGGGCGGGCTATGGCTACACCTTC
>-|TRBV10-3|TRBJ2-6|-
CAISDSLGANVLTF
TGTGCCATCAGTGACTCCCTGGGGGCCAACGTCCTGACTTTC
>TRBD1|TRBV9|TRBJ1-4|once
CASSDDGTGSEKLFF
TGTGCCAGCAGTGACGACGGGACAGGATCTGAAAAACTGTTTTTT
>TRBD2|TRBV18|TRBJ2-4|-
CASRAGGGKNIQYF
TGTGCCAGCCGCGCGGGGGGAGGCAAAAACATTCAGTACTTC
>TRBD1|TRBV5-5|TRBJ2-7|once
CARSSEGQGDTFEQYF
TGTGCCAGGAGTTCCGAGGGACAGGGGGACACCTTCGAGCAGTACTTC
>-|TRBV6-5|TRBJ1-2|-
CASSYGPNYGYTF
TGTGCCAGCAGTTACGGTCCCAACTATGGCTACACCTTC
>-|TRBV30|TRBJ1-2|-
CAWSRFSGYTF
TGTGCCTGGAGTCGATTTTCCGGCTACACCTTC
>-|TRBV30|TRBJ1-2|-
CAWGPGLGYTF
TGTGCCTGGGGCCCGGGGCTCGGCTACACCTTC
>TRBD1|TRBV11-3|TRBJ2-2|-
CASSAGTGNTGELFF
TGTGCCAGCAGCGCCGGGACAGGGAACACCGGGGAGCTGTTTTTT
>-|TRBV13|TRBJ1-2|-
CASSRAQGNYGYTF
TGTGCCAGCAGCCGGGCCCAGGGGAACTATGGCTACACCTTC
>-|TRBV6-1|TRBJ1-5|-
CASSETRVGNQPQHF
TGTGCCAGCAGTGAAACGAGGGTCGGCAATCAGCCCCAGCATTTT
>-|TRBV5-6|TRBJ1-1|-
CASSKGGTVPSANTEAFF
TGTGCCAGCAGCAAGGGCGGGACGGTCCCTTCGGCGAACACTGAAGCTTTCTTT
>-|TRBV5-4|TRBJ2-2|-
CASSLVAMAPEDTGELFF
TGTGCCAGCAGCTTGGTAGCTATGGCGCCAGAAGACACCGGGGAGCTGTTTTTT
>-|TRBV7-2|TRBJ2-7|-
CASSLGGGGGPYEQYF
TGTGCCAGCAGCTTAGGGGGCGGAGGAGGCCCTTACGAGCAGTACTTC
>TRBD1|TRBV25-1|TRBJ1-3|-
CASSEGQGGGNTIYF
TGTGCCAGCAGTGAGGGACAGGGGGGTGGAAACACCATATATTTT
>TRBD2|TRBV5-1|TRBJ2-7|once
CASRMSGAGYEQYF
TGCGCCAGCAGAATGAGCGGGGCGGGGTACGAGCAGTACTTC
>TRBD2|TRBV5-4|TRBJ2-7|-
CASSFRPDRGRSYEQYF
TGTGCCAGCAGCTTCCGCCCCGATCGCGGGAGGTCTTACGAGCAGTACTTC
>TRBD1|TRBV11-2|TRBJ2-3|-
CASSLSRGLGDTQYF
TGTGCCAGCAGCTTGAGCAGGGGGCTTGGAGATACGCAGTATTTT
>-|TRBV10-1|TRBJ2-3|-
CASSEGTSTDTQYF
TGCGCCAGCAGTGAAGGGACTAGCACAGATACGCAGTATTTT
>TRBD1|TRBV5-4|TRBJ2-5|once
CASSPGQGAMFETQYF
TGTGCCAGCAGCCCCGGACAGGGGGCGATGTTTGAGACCCAGTACTTC
>-|TRBV6-5|TRBJ2-2|-
CASSHNTGELFF
TGTGCCAGCAGTCACAACACCGGGGAGCTGTTTTTT
>TRBD2|TRBV7-2|TRBJ2-7|-
CASSTRTSGLEQYF
TGTGCCAGCAGCACCAGGACTAGCGGCCTCGAGCAGTACTTC
>-|TRBV30|TRBJ2-3|-
CAWSVSVKQGTQYF
TGTGCCTGGAGTGTATCGGTCAAACAAGGGACGCAGTATTTT
>-|TRBV18|TRBJ2-3|-
CASSPLGGSTDTQYF
TGTGCCAGCTCACCCCTTGGGGGCTCGACAGATACGCAGTATTTT
>-|TRBV25-1|TRBJ1-4|-
CASSDTTGSNEKLFF
TGTGCCAGCAGTGACACTACAGGCTCTAATGAAAAACTGTTTTTT
>-|TRBV6-5|TRBJ1-1|-
CASNREGGGSTEAFF
TGTGCCAGCAATCGAGAGGGGGGTGGGAGCACTGAAGCTTTCTTT
>-|TRBV12-5|TRBJ1-2|-
CASGLVIGRAGDYGYTF
TGTGCTAGTGGTTTGGTCATTGGTCGGGCAGGTGACTATGGCTACACCTTC
>-|TRBV5-1|TRBJ1-3|-
CASSPQVGVGNTIYF
TGCGCCAGCAGCCCCCAGGTAGGGGTCGGAAACACCATATATTTT
>-|TRBV6-1|TRBJ1-3|-
CASGDSLSGNTIYF
TGTGCCAGCGGAGACAGTTTATCTGGAAACACCATATATTTT
>TRBD1|TRBV10-3|TRBJ1-2|-
CAISGQGYGYTF
TGTGCCATCAGTGGACAGGGTTATGGCTACACCTTC
>-|TRBV7-2|TRBJ2-7|-
CASSLLQGYEQYF
TGTGCCAGCAGCTTACTACAGGGCTACGAGCAGTACTTC
>-|TRBV27|TRBJ2-2|-
CASRSQTGELFF
TGTGCCAGCAGGTCCCAGACCGGGGAGCTGTTTTTT